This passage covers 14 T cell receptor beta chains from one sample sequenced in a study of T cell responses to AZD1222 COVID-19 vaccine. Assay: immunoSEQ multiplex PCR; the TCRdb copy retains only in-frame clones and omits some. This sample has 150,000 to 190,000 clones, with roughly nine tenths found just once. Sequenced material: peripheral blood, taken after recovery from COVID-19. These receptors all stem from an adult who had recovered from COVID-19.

Written as DNA, the CDR3 is TGCGCCAGCAGCGCAGGCAATGAGCAGTTCTTC. As protein: CASSAGNEQFF. This rearrangement joins TRBV5-1 to TRBJ2-1; the D is unclear. Germline V lookup: CDR1 SGHRS, CDR2 YFSETQ. CDR3 length: 11 residues. V was pared by 4 bases and J by 6 bases, with 5 bases between.

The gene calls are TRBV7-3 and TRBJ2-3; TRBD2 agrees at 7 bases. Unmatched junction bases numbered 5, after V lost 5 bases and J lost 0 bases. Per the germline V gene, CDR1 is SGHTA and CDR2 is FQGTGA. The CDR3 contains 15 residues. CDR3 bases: TGTGCCAGCAGCCCCGGCGGGGGAAGCACAGATACGCAGTATTTT. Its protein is CASSPGGGSTDTQYF.

The CDR3 spells CASSQGTRENTEAFF. The CDR3 DNA sequence: TGTGCCAGCAGCCAGGGGACGCGCGAGAACACTGAAGCTTTCTTT. V gene TRBV4-2 combines with J gene TRBJ1-1, with D possibly matching TRBD1 (5 bases). This CDR3 spans 15 amino acids. Trimming removed 3 bases from V and 1 base from J, with 12 bases in between. The germline CDR1 and CDR2 sequences are LGHNA and YNFKEQ.

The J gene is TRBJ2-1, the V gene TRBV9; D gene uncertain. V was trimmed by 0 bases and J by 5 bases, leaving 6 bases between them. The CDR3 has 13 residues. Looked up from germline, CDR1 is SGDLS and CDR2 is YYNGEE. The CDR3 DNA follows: TGTGCCAGCAGCGTAGCGTCCAACAATGAGCAGTTCTTC. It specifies CASSVASNNEQFF.

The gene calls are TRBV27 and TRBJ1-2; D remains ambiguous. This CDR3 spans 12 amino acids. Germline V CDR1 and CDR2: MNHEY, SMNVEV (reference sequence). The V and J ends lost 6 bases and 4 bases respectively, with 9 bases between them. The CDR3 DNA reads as TGTGCCAGCAGGGAGGAGCCCTATGGCTACACCTTC. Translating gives CASREEPYGYTF.

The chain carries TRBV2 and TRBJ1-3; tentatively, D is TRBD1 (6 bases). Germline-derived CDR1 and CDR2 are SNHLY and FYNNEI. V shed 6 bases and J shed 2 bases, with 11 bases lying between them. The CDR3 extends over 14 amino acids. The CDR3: CASRGGATGNTIYF. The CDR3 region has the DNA TGTGCCAGCAGGGGGGGGGCAACTGGAAACACCATATATTTT.

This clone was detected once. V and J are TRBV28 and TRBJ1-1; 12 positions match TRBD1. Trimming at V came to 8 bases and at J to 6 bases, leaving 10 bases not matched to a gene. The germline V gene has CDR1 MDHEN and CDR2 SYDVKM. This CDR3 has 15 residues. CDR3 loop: CASGSGTGGAAEAFF. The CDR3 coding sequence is TGTGCCAGCGGGTCCGGGACAGGGGGCGCGGCTGAAGCTTTCTTT.

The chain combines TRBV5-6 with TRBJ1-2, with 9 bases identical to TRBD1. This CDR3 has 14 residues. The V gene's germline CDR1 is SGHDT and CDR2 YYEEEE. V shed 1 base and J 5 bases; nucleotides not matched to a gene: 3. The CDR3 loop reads CASSLTGTGYGYTF. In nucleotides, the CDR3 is TGTGCCAGCAGCTTGACCGGGACAGGGTATGGCTACACCTTC.

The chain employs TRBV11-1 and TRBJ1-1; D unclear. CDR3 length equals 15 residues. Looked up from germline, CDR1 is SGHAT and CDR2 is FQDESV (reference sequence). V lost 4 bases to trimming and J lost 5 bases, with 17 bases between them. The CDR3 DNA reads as TGTGCCAGCAGCTCCCCGCGCGGAAGGTGGACTGAAGCTTTCTTT. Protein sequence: CASSSPRGRWTEAFF.

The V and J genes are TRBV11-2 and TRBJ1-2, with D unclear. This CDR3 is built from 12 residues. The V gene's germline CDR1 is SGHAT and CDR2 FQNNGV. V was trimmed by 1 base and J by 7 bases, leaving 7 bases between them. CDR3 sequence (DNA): TGTGCCAGCAGCTTAGGATTCGGTGGCTACACCTTC. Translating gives CASSLGFGGYTF.

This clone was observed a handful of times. The CDR3 here is CASSQSAGEANYGYTF. The CDR3 DNA reads TGTGCCAGCAGCCAGAGTGCCGGGGAAGCTAACTATGGCTACACCTTC. This chain joins TRBV9 and TRBJ1-2, with D unresolved. Between the trimmed V and J ends, which lost 4 bases and 0 bases, there was a span of 16 bases. This CDR3 is built from 16 residues. In germline, CDR1 is SGDLS, CDR2 YYNGEE.

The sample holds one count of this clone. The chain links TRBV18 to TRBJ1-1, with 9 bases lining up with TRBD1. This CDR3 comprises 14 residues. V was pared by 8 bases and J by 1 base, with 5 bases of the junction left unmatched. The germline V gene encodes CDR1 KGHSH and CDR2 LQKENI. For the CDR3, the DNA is TGTGCCAGCGGGTTGGACAGGGGGAACACTGAAGCTTTCTTT. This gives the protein CASGLDRGNTEAFF.

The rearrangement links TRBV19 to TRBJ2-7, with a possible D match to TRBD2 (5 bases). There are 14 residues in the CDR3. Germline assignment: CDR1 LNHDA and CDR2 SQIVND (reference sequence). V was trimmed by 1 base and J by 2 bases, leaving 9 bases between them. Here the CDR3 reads CASSIGAGTYEQYF. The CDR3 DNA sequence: TGTGCCAGTAGTATAGGTGCCGGGACCTACGAGCAGTACTTC.

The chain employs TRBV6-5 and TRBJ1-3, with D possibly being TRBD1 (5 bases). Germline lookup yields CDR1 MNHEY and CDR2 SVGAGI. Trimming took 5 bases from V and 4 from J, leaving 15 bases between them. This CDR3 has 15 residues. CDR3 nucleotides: TGTGCCAGCAGTCATCGGGACCTGGGAGGAAACACCATATATTTT. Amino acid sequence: CASSHRDLGGNTIYF.